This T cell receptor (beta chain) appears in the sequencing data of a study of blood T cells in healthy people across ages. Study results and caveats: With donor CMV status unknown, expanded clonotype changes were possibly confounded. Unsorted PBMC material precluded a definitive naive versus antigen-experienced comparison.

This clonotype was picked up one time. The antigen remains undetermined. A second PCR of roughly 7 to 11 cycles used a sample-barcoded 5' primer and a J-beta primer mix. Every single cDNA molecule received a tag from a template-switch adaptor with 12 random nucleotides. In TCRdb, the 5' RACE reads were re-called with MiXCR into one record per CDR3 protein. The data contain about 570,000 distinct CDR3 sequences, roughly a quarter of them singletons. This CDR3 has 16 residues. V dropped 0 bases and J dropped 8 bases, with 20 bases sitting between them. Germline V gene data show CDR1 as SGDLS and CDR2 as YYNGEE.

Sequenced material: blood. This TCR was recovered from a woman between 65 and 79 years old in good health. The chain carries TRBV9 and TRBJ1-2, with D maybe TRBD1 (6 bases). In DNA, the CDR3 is TGTGCCAGCAGCGTAGACCCTACAGGGCCTGCGGGAGGCTACACCTTC. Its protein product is CASSVDPTGPAGGYTF.